This T cell receptor beta chain was identified in a study of beta chain features in type 1 diabetes. This clone has more than one count but fewer than ten. Its antigen is unidentified. The study's findings and limits: Possible PCR preference for shorter templates applied equally to patients and controls. There was a moderate but significant shortening of TCRB CDR3s in all four CD4+ subsets of Type 1 diabetes patients.

Germline assignment: CDR1 MNHNY and CDR2 SVGAGI (reference sequence). Trimming shortened V by 5 bases and J by 3 bases, and 10 bases separated the two germline ends. The CDR3 contains 13 residues. The authors obtained over 95% purity in all sorted populations. Expressed TCRB transcripts were sequenced, since all the RNA that had been isolated was reverse transcribed. Libraries were prepared by immunoSEQ multiplex PCR; TCRdb keeps only in-frame clonotypes and omits some of them. The table lists under 250,000 clones, around an eighth of them singletons, with about 0.024% in the top ten. The chain has TRBV6-6 and TRBJ1-2; a possible D gene is TRBD1 (5 bases). This clonotype was sampled from a woman aged 35 to 49 in good health. The sample taken for sequencing was naive CD4+ T cells from blood. Here the CDR3 reads CASSRRGDYGYTF. For the CDR3, the DNA is TGTGCCAGCAGTAGACGGGGGGACTATGGCTACACCTTC.